Presented here are 30 T cell receptor beta chains from one specimen sequenced in a study of response to subunit inactivated influenza vaccine. MiXCR, run by TCRdb on the RT-PCR reads, gives a single entry per CDR3 protein. The data contain about 780,000 distinct CDR3 sequences, 18% of them singletons. Material: PBMCs from blood, obtained about 5 days after vaccination. These receptors originate from a man in his fifties who received an inactivated influenza vaccine.

CDR3 sequence: CASSPRTSHQNEQFF. CDR3 nucleotides: TGTGCCAGCAGCCCGAGGACTAGTCATCAAAATGAGCAGTTCTTC. This chain uses TRBV4-2 with TRBJ2-1; 7 bases line up with TRBD2. This CDR3 contains 15 residues. Germline lookup yields CDR1 LGHNA and CDR2 YNFKEQ. V lost 4 bases and J lost 7; bases outside the gene matches: 10.

This clonotype was detected only a few times. This chain connects TRBV5-5 to TRBJ2-5; the D is unclear. The V end was cut by 4 bases, the J end by 5 bases, with 18 bases between. This CDR3 spans 15 amino acids. In germline, CDR1 is SGHKS, CDR2 YYEKEE (reference sequence). The CDR3 protein is CASSTDPRVDETQYF. DNA for the CDR3: TGTGCCAGCAGCACTGACCCAAGGGTTGACGAGACCCAGTACTTC. The variable domain in full, completed from reference TRBV5-5 and TRBJ2-5, reads DAGVTQSPTHLIKTRGQQVTLRCSPISGHKSVSWYQQVLGQGPQFIFQYYEKEERGRGNFPDRFSARQFPNYSSELNVNALLLGDSALYLCASSTDPRVDETQYFGPGTRLLVL.

The CDR3 here is CASSGPGGRKEAFF. The CDR3 DNA reads TGTGCCAGCAGTGGGCCCGGGGGGCGGAAGGAGGCTTTCTTT. This chain joins TRBV6-1 and TRBJ1-1; tentative D call: TRBD1 (6 bases). The CDR3 loop spans 14 amino acids. Germline V gene lookup returns CDR1 MNHNS and CDR2 SASEGT. The V and J ends lost 4 bases and 11 bases respectively, with 20 bases between them.

A few counts support this clonotype. The genes are TRBV7-2 and TRBJ1-5; 7 positions match TRBD1. The CDR3 sequence is 14 residues long. The germline gives CDR1 SGHTA, CDR2 FQGNSA. J gave up 6 bases and V 4 bases, and 6 bases lay outside the gene matches. CDR3 protein: CASSSGGVGQPQHF. In DNA form, the CDR3 reads TGTGCCAGCAGCTCAGGGGGAGTCGGTCAGCCCCAGCATTTT.

The chain links TRBV5-1 to TRBJ2-1, with D perhaps matching TRBD2 (5 bases). The length of the CDR3 is 15 residues. Trimming removed 6 bases at V and 5 bases at J, with 18 bases between. The germline CDR1 and CDR2 sequences are SGHRS and YFSETQ. The CDR3 nucleotides read TGCGCCAGCACATCCCGGGGTTCCTATAACAATGAGCAGTTCTTC. Amino acid sequence: CASTSRGSYNNEQFF.

This clonotype was seen many times. The chain carries TRBV29-1 and TRBJ2-7; D might be TRBD1 or TRBD2, each matching 5 bases. Per germline, CDR1 SQVTM and CDR2 ANQGSEA. The CDR3 has 14 amino acids. Trimming stripped 0 bases from V and 4 bases from J, with 13 bases between. This CDR3 is CSVEDRGDRYEQYF. Here the CDR3 DNA reads TGCAGCGTTGAAGATAGGGGAGATAGGTACGAGCAGTACTTC.

The chain combines TRBV20-1 with TRBJ2-1; tentative D call: TRBD2 (6 bases). This CDR3 is built from 14 residues. The ends were cut back, 2 bases at V and 12 bases at J, with 20 bases in the middle. Germline-derived CDR1 and CDR2 are DFQATT and SNEGSKA (reference sequence). CDR3 residues: CSARPQAPRGGQFF. The CDR3 DNA reads TGCAGTGCTAGACCTCAAGCCCCCCGGGGAGGGCAGTTCTTC.

The sample holds many counts of this clonotype. V and J are TRBV7-9 and TRBJ2-7; perhaps TRBD2 as D (5 bases). Germline V gene lookup returns CDR1 SEHNR and CDR2 FQNEAQ (reference sequence). CDR3 length: 13 amino acids. V was shortened by 5 bases and J by 2 bases, with 10 bases between the two germline ends. CDR3 region: CASSRMEAYEQYF. DNA for the CDR3: TGTGCCAGCAGCCGCATGGAGGCCTACGAGCAGTACTTC.

This chain connects TRBV11-2 to TRBJ1-3, with D unresolved. Germline-derived CDR1 and CDR2 are SGHAT and FQNNGV. The V end lost 2 bases, the J end lost 3 bases, and 5 bases lay between the germline ends. The CDR3 totals 13 residues. CDR3 protein: CASSLNLGNTIYF. The CDR3 DNA sequence: TGTGCCAGCAGCTTAAACCTTGGAAACACCATATATTTT.

This clonotype was seen many times. At one end the junction does not follow the germline gene, possibly because of a read error. V gene TRBV12-3 or TRBV12-4 combines with J gene TRBJ1-1, with D tentatively TRBD1 (5 bases). The CDR3 length is 13 residues. CDR3 protein: CASSSDTPRIAFF. The DNA of the CDR3 is TGTGCCAGCAGCTCGGACACTCCTAGAATCGCCTTTTTT.

The chain combines TRBV20-1 with TRBJ2-3, with 14 nucleotides matching TRBD2. This CDR3 region has 19 residues. J gave up 7 bases and V 2 bases, and 17 bases lay outside the gene matches. The germline V gene encodes CDR1 DFQATT and CDR2 SNEGSKA (reference sequence). The CDR3 sequence is CSARKPAGTSGGSRNTQYF. The CDR3 region has the DNA TGCAGTGCTAGAAAGCCTGCCGGGACTAGCGGGGGTAGCAGGAATACGCAGTATTTT.

This rearrangement joins TRBV4-3 to TRBJ1-5, with D possibly TRBD1 on 6 matching bases. Trimming shortened V by 0 bases and J by 5 bases, and 14 bases separated the two germline ends. This CDR3 is built from 16 residues. CDR1 LGHNA and CDR2 YSLEER come from the germline V gene. In DNA form, the CDR3 reads TGCGCCAGCAGCCAAGAAGGAGGGCAGGGGTATCAGCCCCAGCATTTT. It is translated as CASSQEGGQGYQPQHF.

Written as DNA, the CDR3 is TGCGCCAGCAGCCTCGGGACAGGGGAAGAGACCCAGTACTTC. Protein sequence: CASSLGTGEETQYF. V is TRBV5-1 and J is TRBJ2-5; 10 bases match TRBD1. CDR1 and CDR2 from the germline V gene are SGHRS and YFSETQ. V trimming: 4 bases; J trimming: 3 bases; junction bases outside the gene matches: 3. The CDR3 contains 14 residues.

The chain couples TRBV7-2 to TRBJ2-2, with 11 bases that match TRBD2. Germline V gives CDR1 SGHTA, CDR2 FQGNSA. Trimming cost V 5 bases and J 5 bases; bases outside gene matches: 4. The CDR3 is made up of 15 amino acids. As DNA, the CDR3 is TGTGCCAGCAGCACATCTAGCGGGAGGACCGGGGAGCTGTTTTTT. It translates to CASSTSSGRTGELFF.

The rearrangement uses TRBV2 and TRBJ2-1; tentative D call: TRBD1 (5 bases). The CDR3 has 14 amino acids. The germline V and J ends were trimmed by 8 bases and 3 bases, with 14 bases remaining between them. Per germline, CDR1 SNHLY and CDR2 FYNNEI. The CDR3: CASSWQGNYNEQFF. CDR3 sequence (DNA): TGTGCCAGCTCGTGGCAGGGCAACTACAATGAGCAGTTCTTC.

This clonotype was recorded at least ten times. The chain employs TRBV3-1 and TRBJ2-5; 10 nucleotides align to TRBD2. Germline loops: CDR1 LGHDT, CDR2 YNNKEL (reference sequence). V was pared by 4 bases and J by 1 base, with 3 bases of the junction left unmatched. This CDR3 has 15 amino acids. CDR3 residues: CASSRTSGTQETQYF. CDR3 DNA: TGTGCCAGCAGCCGGACTAGCGGCACCCAAGAGACCCAGTACTTC.

This clonotype was counted ten times or more. The J gene is TRBJ2-3, the V gene TRBV4-2; D uncertain. This CDR3 has 14 residues. CDR1 is LGHNA, CDR2 YNFKEQ, per germline. Trimming pared 0 bases from V and 0 bases from J, leaving 4 bases between. CDR3 in amino acids: CASSQERSTDTQYF. CDR3 in DNA: TGTGCCAGCAGCCAAGAGAGGAGCACAGATACGCAGTATTTT.

The chain carries TRBV29-1 and TRBJ2-1, with no clear D. Trimming stripped 2 bases from V and 0 bases from J, with 17 bases between. Germline V lookup: CDR1 SQVTM, CDR2 ANQGSEA. The CDR3 has 17 residues. CDR3 loop: CSVEFSQGWSSYNEQFF. The CDR3 DNA follows: TGCAGCGTTGAATTCTCCCAAGGGTGGTCCTCCTACAATGAGCAGTTCTTC.

The V gene is TRBV4-3, the J gene TRBJ2-7; 8 bases are a match to TRBD2. This CDR3 is built from 18 residues. Losses at the gene ends were 0 bases for V and 4 bases for J; bases not matched to a gene: 14. Germline assignment: CDR1 LGHNA and CDR2 YSLEER. Written as DNA, the CDR3 is TGCGCCAGCAGCCAAGATCGTCGTACGGGAGGGGAAGGTTACGAGCAGTACTTC. Protein: CASSQDRRTGGEGYEQYF.

This clonotype was seen a few times. The V call is TRBV5-1, the J call TRBJ2-7; 9 bases agree with TRBD2. The ends lost 0 bases at V and 5 bases at J; junction bases unmatched: 15. The germline V gene encodes CDR1 SGHRS and CDR2 YFSETQ. The CDR3 sequence is 18 residues long. The CDR3 here is CASSLVYSWPSGDDEQYF. The CDR3 region has the DNA TGCGCCAGCAGCTTGGTTTATTCTTGGCCTAGCGGGGACGACGAGCAGTACTTC.

This clonotype has a handful of counts. The V call is TRBV28, the J call TRBJ2-3; 9 bases are a match to TRBD1. Unmatched junction bases numbered 5, after V lost 7 bases and J lost 0 bases. The germline gives CDR1 MDHEN, CDR2 SYDVKM. This CDR3 comprises 15 residues. The CDR3 nucleotides read TGTGCCAGCACCTTCGGGACAGGGAGCACAGATACGCAGTATTTT. Its translation is CASTFGTGSTDTQYF.

This clonotype has more than one count but fewer than ten. The chain uses TRBV4-3 and TRBJ2-7, with 9 bases aligning to TRBD2. Germline V gives CDR1 LGHNA, CDR2 YSLEER. There are 15 residues in the CDR3. Trimming at V came to 1 base and at J to 3 bases, leaving 4 bases not matched to a gene. CDR3 bases: TGCGCCAGCAGCCAAGCCGGACTAGCGAGCTACGAGCAGTACTTC. Encoded protein: CASSQAGLASYEQYF.

This clonotype was found a few times. The chain combines TRBV12-3 or TRBV12-4 with TRBJ2-3; 9 bases line up with TRBD1. The trim removed 10 bases at V and 5 bases at J, leaving 13 bases unmatched. This CDR3 is built from 15 residues. The CDR3 nucleotides read TGTGCCATCACCTATGGGACAGGGCATGGAGATACGCAGTATTTT. Translated, it gives CAITYGTGHGDTQYF.

The J gene is TRBJ2-5, the V gene TRBV29-1; 7 nucleotides line up with TRBD1. V lost 4 bases, J lost 2 bases, and 7 bases stayed unmatched. Germline V gene sequence: CDR1 SQVTM, CDR2 ANQGSEA. This CDR3 spans 14 amino acids. CDR3 sequence reads: CSVGTGETQETQYF. The CDR3 nucleotides read TGCAGCGTTGGTACAGGGGAGACTCAAGAGACCCAGTACTTC.

The J gene is TRBJ1-1, the V gene TRBV7-9, with TRBD1 matching 9 bases. Germline CDR1 reads SEHNR; CDR2 reads FQNEAQ (reference sequence). V lost 5 bases to trimming and J lost 0 bases; unmatched junction nucleotides: 7. The CDR3 runs 16 residues. The chain's CDR3 is CASSKDRGIMNTEAFF. The CDR3 DNA reads TGTGCCAGCAGCAAGGACAGGGGAATTATGAACACTGAAGCTTTCTTT.

The chain is built from TRBV6-1 and TRBJ1-4, with D possibly matching TRBD1 (6 bases). Trimming cost V 6 bases and J 4 bases, with 9 bases left between them. The CDR3 totals 13 residues. Per germline, CDR1 MNHNS and CDR2 SASEGT. This CDR3 is CASRGRGNEKLFF. CDR3 DNA: TGTGCCAGCAGGGGCAGGGGTAATGAAAAACTGTTTTTT.

The rearrangement links TRBV28 to TRBJ1-1; possible D gene TRBD1, 6 bases. In germline, CDR1 is MDHEN, CDR2 SYDVKM. V lost 2 bases to trimming and J lost 4 bases, with 11 bases between them. CDR3 length: 14 residues. The CDR3 sequence: CASSLTGRTTEAFF. CDR3 sequence (DNA): TGTGCCAGCAGTTTAACAGGGAGGACCACTGAAGCTTTCTTT.

This clonotype was observed at least ten times. V gene TRBV20-1 combines with J gene TRBJ2-5; maybe TRBD2 (6 bases). V lost 1 base and J 4 bases, leaving 10 bases between the germline ends. The length of the CDR3 is 13 residues. Germline V CDR1 and CDR2: DFQATT, SNEGSKA (reference sequence). CDR3 residues: CSARVRGGETQYF. The CDR3 coding sequence is TGCAGTGCTAGAGTTAGGGGAGGAGAGACCCAGTACTTC.

This clonotype was found a few times. V is TRBV20-1 and J is TRBJ2-5; D is unresolved. Germline CDR1 DFQATT, CDR2 SNEGSKA (reference sequence). The CDR3 extends over 13 amino acids. Trimming cost V 3 bases and J 1 base, with 9 bases left between them. DNA of the CDR3: TGCAGTGCTAGGGGGTCTGGCCAAGAGACCCAGTACTTC. As protein: CSARGSGQETQYF.

The rearrangement uses TRBV7-2 and TRBJ1-2; the D is unclear. Trimming removed 5 bases from V and 4 bases from J, with 23 bases in between. In germline, CDR1 is SGHTA, CDR2 FQGNSA. This CDR3 contains 17 residues. The CDR3 is CASSPMVGGQALYGYTF. DNA of the CDR3: TGTGCCAGCAGCCCAATGGTGGGAGGTCAAGCGCTCTATGGCTACACCTTC. Combining the CDR3 with reference TRBV7-2 and TRBJ1-2 gives the whole variable domain GAGVSQSPSNKVTEKGKDVELRCDPISGHTALYWYRQSLGQGLEFLIYFQGNSAPDKSGLPSDRFSAERTGGSVSTLTIQRTQQEDSAVYLCASSPMVGGQALYGYTFGSGTRLTVV.